Presented here are 15 T cell receptor beta chains from one specimen sequenced in a study of a mutant IDH1 vaccine in newly diagnosed glioma. TCRdb's table, derived via immunoSEQ multiplex PCR, lists solely in-frame clones and lacks some. The sample shows over 55,000 clones, around 82% of them seen only once. Specified time point: baseline, week 1 (first vaccination visit). Specified treatment: pre-vaccination baseline after standard-of-care therapy. The source was peripheral blood mononuclear cells (PBMCs), collected from a glioma patient treated with radiotherapy, temozolomide or both. Receptors originate from a woman aged 18-29 years with glioma. Some clones in this sample may be carry-over from other donors' samples.

In this sample, this clone turned up a few times. J is TRBJ1-1 and V is TRBV10-3, with D unresolved. CDR1 ENHRY and CDR2 SYGVKD come from the germline V gene. V was trimmed by 10 bases and J by 1 base, leaving 19 bases between them. The CDR3 runs 15 residues. This CDR3 reads CATRPSAGENTEAFF. CDR3 coding DNA: TGTGCCACCCGACCCTCCGCCGGGGAGAACACTGAAGCTTTCTTT.

The V call is TRBV9, the J call TRBJ2-7; D gene uncertain. V lost 0 bases and J 0 bases, leaving 10 bases between the germline ends. Per germline, CDR1 SGDLS and CDR2 YYNGEE. The CDR3 loop spans 15 amino acids. Written as DNA, the CDR3 is TGTGCCAGCAGCGTAGATGTGGGCTACTCCTACGAGCAGTACTTC. Its protein product is CASSVDVGYSYEQYF.

The chain employs TRBV27 and TRBJ2-2, with D perhaps TRBD1 or TRBD2 (5 bases each). V was shortened by 4 bases and J by 4 bases, with 7 bases between the two germline ends. This CDR3 region has 13 residues. In germline, CDR1 is MNHEY, CDR2 SMNVEV (reference sequence). The CDR3 loop reads CASSWGITGELFF. CDR3 nucleotides: TGTGCCAGCAGTTGGGGGATCACCGGGGAGCTGTTTTTT.

V usage is TRBV11-3 and J usage is TRBJ2-7, with TRBD1 matching over 7 bases. Germline V lookup: CDR1 SGHNT, CDR2 YENEEA. J was trimmed by 2 bases and V by 0 bases; bases with no gene match: 4. CDR3 length: 15 residues. Here the CDR3 DNA reads TGTGCCAGCAGCTTAGATTGGGACAGACCCTACGAGCAGTACTTC. Translated: CASSLDWDRPYEQYF.

The chain is built from TRBV6-5 and TRBJ2-3, with TRBD2 identical over 8 bases. Per germline, CDR1 MNHEY and CDR2 SVGAGI. V shed 2 bases and J 6 bases; nucleotides not matched to a gene: 7. The CDR3 has 15 amino acids. The CDR3 sequence: CASSYIASGRDTQYF. CDR3 nucleotide sequence: TGTGCCAGCAGTTACATCGCTAGCGGGCGGGATACGCAGTATTTT.

This chain connects TRBV18 to TRBJ2-2, with D unresolved. The CDR3 length is 14 residues. The germline gives CDR1 KGHSH, CDR2 LQKENI. Trimming took off 4 bases at V and 3 bases at J, with 9 bases between the two ends. CDR3 bases: TGTGCCAGCTCACGGAAATCGGACACCGGGGAGCTGTTTTTT. Encoded protein: CASSRKSDTGELFF.

This clone was seen just once. The rearrangement joins TRBV5-8 to TRBJ1-3; D gene ambiguous. Trimming shortened V by 0 bases and J by 3 bases, and 7 bases separated the two germline ends. Germline CDR1 and CDR2: SGHTS and YDEGEE. The CDR3 extends over 14 amino acids. The DNA of the CDR3 is TGTGCCAGCAGCTTGGATTCACGTGGAAACACCATATATTTT. Amino acids: CASSLDSRGNTIYF.

This clone was counted a few times. The genes are TRBV9 and TRBJ2-1, with D perhaps matching TRBD2 (6 bases). CDR3 length: 15 amino acids. Trimming removed 4 bases at V and 3 bases at J, with 14 bases between. From germline, CDR1 is SGDLS and CDR2 YYNGEE. CDR3 DNA sequence: TGTGCCAGCAGCCCTTACGGGAGCTTCTACAATGAGCAGTTCTTC. It specifies CASSPYGSFYNEQFF.

This clone was detected only once. This chain uses TRBV9 with TRBJ2-1, with D tentatively TRBD2 (5 bases). CDR3 length: 13 residues. V was clipped by 0 bases and J by 5 bases, with 6 bases between them. CDR1 SGDLS and CDR2 YYNGEE come from the germline V gene. The CDR3 is CASSVGGNNEQFF. In nucleotides, the CDR3 is TGTGCCAGCAGCGTAGGAGGGAACAATGAGCAGTTCTTC.

This clone appeared once. The V gene is TRBV4-3, the J gene TRBJ1-4, with 7 bases lining up with TRBD1. The CDR3 contains 16 residues. The germline CDR1 and CDR2 sequences are LGHNA and YSLEER. Trimming at V came to 1 base and at J to 0 bases, leaving 2 bases not matched to a gene. The chain's CDR3 is CASSQVGTATNEKLFF. CDR3 sequence (DNA): TGCGCCAGCAGCCAAGTAGGGACAGCAACTAATGAAAAACTGTTTTTT.

The table lists this clone with a count of one. V is TRBV29-1 and J is TRBJ2-3, with 10 bases matching TRBD2. This CDR3 has 15 amino acids. Per germline, CDR1 SQVTM and CDR2 ANQGSEA. V lost 1 base to trimming and J lost 3 bases; unmatched junction nucleotides: 4. The CDR3 loop is CSVEASSGSTDTQYF. Written as DNA, the CDR3 is TGCAGCGTTGAAGCGTCTAGCGGGAGTACAGATACGCAGTATTTT.

The genes are TRBV27 and TRBJ1-3; possible D gene TRBD1, 5 bases. The germline gives CDR1 MNHEY, CDR2 SMNVEV (reference sequence). The CDR3 consists of 15 residues. The V end was cut by 4 bases, the J end by 2 bases, with 12 bases between. The CDR3 here is CASSYQGPPGNTIYF. The CDR3 bases are TGTGCCAGCAGTTACCAGGGACCACCTGGAAACACCATATATTTT.

This chain joins TRBV5-4 and TRBJ2-1, with D uncertain. V was cut by 2 bases and J by 4 bases, with 13 bases left in between. CDR3 size: 15 residues. Germline V lookup: CDR1 SGHNT, CDR2 YYREEE (reference sequence). The CDR3 is CASSFSVSEYNEQFF. The CDR3, as DNA: TGTGCCAGCAGCTTTTCCGTTTCAGAGTACAATGAGCAGTTCTTC.

This clone is a singleton in its sample. The CDR3 nucleotides are TGTGCCAGCAGCCATCAGGGGGCGGGCTACACCTTC. Translating gives CASSHQGAGYTF. The chain has TRBV5-4 and TRBJ1-2, with TRBD1 identical over 8 bases. Germline V gene data show CDR1 as SGHNT and CDR2 as YYREEE (reference sequence). The J segment lost 8 bases and the V segment lost 4 bases, leaving 4 bases of the junction unmatched. The length of the CDR3 is 12 residues.

The chain carries TRBV11-1 and TRBJ1-4; D unresolved. V was cut by 2 bases and J by 7 bases, with 11 bases left in between. The germline CDR1 and CDR2 sequences are SGHAT and FQDESV (reference sequence). The CDR3 is 14 amino acids. The CDR3 spells CASSLRMGFEKLFF. The CDR3 region has the DNA TGTGCCAGCAGCTTAAGAATGGGATTTGAAAAACTGTTTTTT.